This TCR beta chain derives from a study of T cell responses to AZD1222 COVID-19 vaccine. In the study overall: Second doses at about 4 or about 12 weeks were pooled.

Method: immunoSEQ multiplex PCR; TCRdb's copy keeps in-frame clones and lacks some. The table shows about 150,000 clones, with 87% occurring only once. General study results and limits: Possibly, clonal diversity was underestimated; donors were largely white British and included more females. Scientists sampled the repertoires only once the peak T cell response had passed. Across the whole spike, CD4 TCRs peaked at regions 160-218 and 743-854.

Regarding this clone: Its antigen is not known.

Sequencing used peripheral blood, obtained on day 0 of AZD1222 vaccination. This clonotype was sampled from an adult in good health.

CDR3 nucleotides: TGTGCCAGCCGGATGACAGGGGGTTACTCTGGAAACACCATATATTTT. Protein sequence: CASRMTGGYSGNTIYF. V is TRBV2 and J is TRBJ1-3; 9 bases are a match to TRBD1. V dropped 8 bases and J dropped 0; count of bases not matched to a gene: 8. The CDR3 is 16 residues long. Germline-derived CDR1 and CDR2 are SNHLY and FYNNEI. The full variable domain, completed using reference TRBV2 and TRBJ1-3, is EPEVTQTPSHQVTQMGQEVILRCVPISNHLYFYWYRQILGQKVEFLVSFYNNEISEKSEIFDDQFSVERPDGSNFTLKIRSTKLEDSAMYFCASRMTGGYSGNTIYFGEGSWLTVV.